Below, one TCR beta chain is given with its context. Method: immunoSEQ multiplex PCR; TCRdb's copy keeps in-frame clones and lacks some. The sample lists some 46,000 clones; 80% to 95% were seen once. The record originates from a study of cytomegalovirus exposure and HLA in healthy donors. This TCR derives from a man between 18 and 35 years old in good health and CMV-seronegative. Sequencing was performed on PBMCs.

CDR3 in amino acids: CASSGEGSGNSPLHF. The CDR3 DNA sequence: TGTGCCAGCAGTGGGGAGGGTTCGGGGAATTCACCCCTCCACTTT. The J gene is TRBJ1-6, the V gene TRBV6-5; D uncertain. The CDR3 extends over 15 amino acids. Trimming pared 5 bases from V and 7 bases from J, leaving 15 bases between. Germline V gene data show CDR1 as MNHEY and CDR2 as SVGAGI.